This T cell receptor (beta chain) stems from a study of control samples from healthy donors and cancer patients. V lost 1 base and J lost 11, with 16 bases in between. Germline V lookup: CDR1 SGHTS, CDR2 YDEGEE. This CDR3 has 14 amino acids. Assay: immunoSEQ multiplex PCR; the TCRdb copy retains only in-frame clones and omits some. Of some 65,000 clones listed, approximately 80% are singletons. This clone has only a few counts. The receptor's source is a woman aged 45 to 65 with lung cancer. V gene TRBV5-8 combines with J gene TRBJ2-1; D is unresolved. Sequencing was performed on PBMCs. The CDR3 DNA is TGTGCCAGCAGCTTGATACGCTGGGAAGGCCAGCAGTTCTTC. It is translated as CASSLIRWEGQQFF.